This T cell receptor (beta chain) was observed in a study of beta chain features in type 1 diabetes. Study-wide points: Among patients with Type 1 diabetes, TCRB CDR3s were moderately but significantly shorter in every one of the four CD4+ subsets.

With respect to this clone: Its specificity is unknown.

Expressed TCRB transcripts were sequenced because the isolated RNA had all been reverse transcribed beforehand. The assay was immunoSEQ multiplex PCR, and TCRdb's table has in-frame clones only and misses some. The profile shows about 650,000 clones, roughly 12% of them singletons. In germline, CDR1 is LGHNA, CDR2 YNFKEQ. This CDR3 is 12 amino acids long. Trimming shortened V by 5 bases and J by 4 bases, and 7 bases separated the two germline ends. This chain links TRBV4-2 with TRBJ2-3; D is unresolved. Sequenced material: naive CD4+ T cells from blood. The source of this sequence is a young man with type 1 diabetes. CDR3 residues: CASSYYPDTQYF. The CDR3 DNA sequence: TGTGCCAGCAGCTATTACCCAGATACGCAGTATTTT.